Listed below are T cell receptor beta chains from one sample, sequenced in a study of CD4+ T cells in melanoma. The repertoire was sequenced with immunoSEQ multiplex PCR; TCRdb's copy has only in-frame clones and lacks some. The data contain roughly 16,000 clones, roughly four fifths of them seen just once; the ten biggest clones take up roughly 12%. The sample taken for sequencing was cells from a culture (not recorded whether cultured in vitro). The receptors here all came from a human donor with melanoma. Both conserved end residues are part of each CDR3. Each record gives: clone size, V gene, D gene, J gene, CDR3 DNA, CDR3 protein. The D gene is left open where the match is weak. Not every row has a clone size; where given, it reads once, few, many or a size class.

clone size: NA; V gene: TRBV6-6; D gene: TRBD1; J gene: TRBJ1-1; CDR3 DNA: TGTGCCAGCAGTTACTATAGGACAGGGGATGAAACTGAAGCTTTCTTT; CDR3 protein: CASSYYRTGDETEAFF
clone size: NA; V gene: TRBV11-2; D gene: TRBD2; J gene: TRBJ2-1; CDR3 DNA: TGTGCCAGCAGCACTCCGGGACTAGCGGCGCCTGAGCAGTTCTTC; CDR3 protein: CASSTPGLAAPEQFF
clone size: NA; V gene: TRBV5-1; D gene: TRBD1; J gene: TRBJ1-1; CDR3 DNA: TGCGCCAGCAAAGGGACAGGGGTTTGGTACACTGAAGCTTTCTTT; CDR3 protein: CASKGTGVWYTEAFF
clone size: NA; V gene: TRBV5-1; D gene: NA; J gene: TRBJ1-2; CDR3 DNA: TGCGCCAGCAGCTTGGAGGGGGGAACAGCCTATGGCTACACCTTC; CDR3 protein: CASSLEGGTAYGYTF
clone size: NA; V gene: TRBV29-1; D gene: NA; J gene: TRBJ2-5; CDR3 DNA: TGCAGCGTGTCGCCAGGGCAAGAGACCCAGTACTTC; CDR3 protein: CSVSPGQETQYF
clone size: NA; V gene: TRBV15; D gene: NA; J gene: TRBJ1-4; CDR3 DNA: TGTGCCACCAGCCCCGGGTCTCGAGAAAATGAAAAACTGTTTTTT; CDR3 protein: CATSPGSRENEKLFF
clone size: NA; V gene: TRBV9; D gene: NA; J gene: TRBJ1-1; CDR3 DNA: TGTGCCAGCAGCGTAGCGCAGAACACTGAAGCTTTCTTT; CDR3 protein: CASSVAQNTEAFF
clone size: NA; V gene: TRBV11-2; D gene: NA; J gene: TRBJ2-7; CDR3 DNA: TGTGCCAGCAGCTTAGCGCCCCTCGGCTACGAGCAGTACTTC; CDR3 protein: CASSLAPLGYEQYF
clone size: NA; V gene: TRBV18; D gene: NA; J gene: TRBJ1-1; CDR3 DNA: TGTGCCAGCTCACCAAGCAGGGATGAAGCTTTCTTT; CDR3 protein: CASSPSRDEAFF
clone size: NA; V gene: TRBV6-6; D gene: TRBD1; J gene: TRBJ1-2; CDR3 DNA: TGTGCCAGCAGTTACCCACAGGGGAGGAAGGCTGGCTACACCTTC; CDR3 protein: CASSYPQGRKAGYTF
clone size: NA; V gene: TRBV9; D gene: TRBD1; J gene: TRBJ1-3; CDR3 DNA: TGTGCCAGCAGCGTAAGGGGGCTCAGTGGAAACACCATATATTTT; CDR3 protein: CASSVRGLSGNTIYF
clone size: few; V gene: TRBV7-9; D gene: NA; J gene: TRBJ1-1; CDR3 DNA: TGTGCCAGCAGCACAGTACAGGGAATCACTGAAGCTTTCTTT; CDR3 protein: CASSTVQGITEAFF
clone size: NA; V gene: TRBV6-5; D gene: TRBD1; J gene: TRBJ1-2; CDR3 DNA: TGTGCCAGCAGTTCCCTGGACAGGCTCGGCTACACCTTC; CDR3 protein: CASSSLDRLGYTF
clone size: NA; V gene: TRBV7-9; D gene: TRBD2; J gene: TRBJ2-3; CDR3 DNA: TGTGCCAGCAGCCACGGTAGCGGGGGTGAAGATACGCAGTATTTT; CDR3 protein: CASSHGSGGEDTQYF
clone size: NA; V gene: TRBV6-1; D gene: NA; J gene: TRBJ1-5; CDR3 DNA: TGTGCCAGCAGTGCCAACCCCGACAGGTTCAATCAGCCCCAGCATTTT; CDR3 protein: CASSANPDRFNQPQHF
clone size: few; V gene: TRBV30; D gene: NA; J gene: TRBJ1-1; CDR3 DNA: TGTGCCTTTTCCCTGGGGGGGACTGAAGCTTTCTTT; CDR3 protein: CAFSLGGTEAFF
clone size: NA; V gene: TRBV4-2; D gene: TRBD1; J gene: TRBJ1-6; CDR3 DNA: TGTGCCAGCAGCCAATCGGGACAGGGCAATTCACCCCTCCACTTT; CDR3 protein: CASSQSGQGNSPLHF
clone size: NA; V gene: TRBV5-1; D gene: TRBD1; J gene: TRBJ1-1; CDR3 DNA: TGCGCCAGCAGCTTTTCGACAGGGACTGAAGCTTTCTTT; CDR3 protein: CASSFSTGTEAFF
clone size: NA; V gene: TRBV7-8; D gene: TRBD2; J gene: TRBJ2-7; CDR3 DNA: TGTGCCAGCAGCCCCGGGGGGGATCCGCGCTACGAGCAGTACTTC; CDR3 protein: CASSPGGDPRYEQYF
clone size: NA; V gene: TRBV5-6; D gene: NA; J gene: TRBJ1-3; CDR3 DNA: TGTGCCAGCAGTAACCCGGCTGCTGGAAACACCATATATTTT; CDR3 protein: CASSNPAAGNTIYF
clone size: NA; V gene: TRBV11-3; D gene: NA; J gene: TRBJ2-3; CDR3 DNA: TGTGCCAGCAGCTTTTCCTACCGAGATACGCAGTATTTT; CDR3 protein: CASSFSYRDTQYF
clone size: NA; V gene: TRBV7-7; D gene: NA; J gene: TRBJ1-1; CDR3 DNA: TGTGCTAGCAGCTTAACCCCCCTCCCTGGGACAAGGGAACCGAACACTGAAGCTTTCTTT; CDR3 protein: CASSLTPLPGTREPNTEAFF
clone size: NA; V gene: TRBV11-2; D gene: NA; J gene: TRBJ2-3; CDR3 DNA: TGTGCCAGCAGCTTAGGCATCACAGATACGCAGTATTTT; CDR3 protein: CASSLGITDTQYF
clone size: NA; V gene: TRBV25-1; D gene: NA; J gene: TRBJ1-6; CDR3 DNA: TGTGCCAGCAGTGAATTTAATTCACCCCTCCACTTT; CDR3 protein: CASSEFNSPLHF
clone size: NA; V gene: TRBV15; D gene: TRBD2; J gene: TRBJ2-2; CDR3 DNA: TGTGCCACCAGCACATGGAGCGGGGGCCGACGGATCGGGGAGCTGTTTTTT; CDR3 protein: CATSTWSGGRRIGELFF
clone size: NA; V gene: TRBV23-1; D gene: TRBD1; J gene: TRBJ1-2; CDR3 DNA: TGCGCCAGCAGTCAAGACAGGGGTAGCTATGGCTACACCTTC; CDR3 protein: CASSQDRGSYGYTF
clone size: once; V gene: TRBV18; D gene: TRBD2; J gene: TRBJ2-7; CDR3 DNA: TGTGCCAGCTCACCACCGTCGGGGGGGCTCTACGAGCAGTACTTC; CDR3 protein: CASSPPSGGLYEQYF
clone size: NA; V gene: TRBV4-1; D gene: NA; J gene: TRBJ2-6; CDR3 DNA: TGCGCCAGCAGCCGAATCTCTGGGGCCAACGTCCTGACTTTC; CDR3 protein: CASSRISGANVLTF
clone size: NA; V gene: TRBV5-1; D gene: NA; J gene: TRBJ1-1; CDR3 DNA: TGCGCCAGCAGCTTGGGGGGGGGAGCAGAAGCTTTCTTT; CDR3 protein: CASSLGGGAEAFF
clone size: NA; V gene: TRBV2; D gene: NA; J gene: TRBJ1-1; CDR3 DNA: TGTGCCAGCAGTAGCCGGAGCCAGAACACTGAAGCTTTCTTT; CDR3 protein: CASSSRSQNTEAFF
clone size: NA; V gene: TRBV27; D gene: NA; J gene: TRBJ2-4; CDR3 DNA: TGTGCCAGCAGTTTGGCGGCCGGGGGCTTGACCAAAAACATTCAGTACTTC; CDR3 protein: CASSLAAGGLTKNIQYF
clone size: once; V gene: TRBV11-2; D gene: TRBD1; J gene: TRBJ1-1; CDR3 DNA: TGTGCCAGCAGCTCTTACAGGGGGAAATCCAACACTGAAGCTTTCTTT; CDR3 protein: CASSSYRGKSNTEAFF
clone size: NA; V gene: TRBV6-5; D gene: NA; J gene: TRBJ2-3; CDR3 DNA: TGTGCCAGCGCAAACAGGGACCCCGCCGCAGATACGCAGTATTTT; CDR3 protein: CASANRDPAADTQYF
clone size: medium-sized; V gene: TRBV19; D gene: NA; J gene: TRBJ1-5; CDR3 DNA: TGTGCCAGTAGTATTAAAGAAACCTTATCTCGGCATTTT; CDR3 protein: CASSIKETLSRHF
clone size: NA; V gene: TRBV7-2; D gene: TRBD2; J gene: TRBJ2-2; CDR3 DNA: TGTGCCAGCAGCCTTTCTAGCGGGGGGGCCGGGGTCGGCGGGGAGCTGTTTTTT; CDR3 protein: CASSLSSGGAGVGGELFF
clone size: NA; V gene: TRBV7-3; D gene: TRBD2; J gene: TRBJ2-1; CDR3 DNA: TGTGCCAGCAGCTCCGGGTCTAGCGGGCCTTACAATGAGCAGTTCTTC; CDR3 protein: CASSSGSSGPYNEQFF
clone size: NA; V gene: TRBV18; D gene: NA; J gene: TRBJ2-3; CDR3 DNA: TGTGCCAGCTCACCTATTCTCAGCCTCGGAGATACGCAGTATTTT; CDR3 protein: CASSPILSLGDTQYF
clone size: NA; V gene: TRBV7-6; D gene: NA; J gene: TRBJ2-2; CDR3 DNA: TGTGCCAGCAGCTTAGGACTCCGGGGATCGAGGGGGGAGCTGTTTTTT; CDR3 protein: CASSLGLRGSRGELFF
clone size: NA; V gene: TRBV29-1; D gene: TRBD1; J gene: TRBJ1-6; CDR3 DNA: TGCAGCGTTGGGGACAGGGATTCACCCCTCCACTTT; CDR3 protein: CSVGDRDSPLHF
clone size: once; V gene: TRBV5-1; D gene: NA; J gene: TRBJ2-5; CDR3 DNA: TGCGCCAGCAGCTTGATGGTACCAGAGACCCAGTACTTC; CDR3 protein: CASSLMVPETQYF
clone size: NA; V gene: TRBV4-1; D gene: NA; J gene: TRBJ1-3; CDR3 DNA: TGCGCCAGCAGCCAAGACTCGTTGCGAGGCAGGCGACTTGGAAACACCATATATTTT; CDR3 protein: CASSQDSLRGRRLGNTIYF
clone size: NA; V gene: TRBV4-1; D gene: NA; J gene: TRBJ1-6; CDR3 DNA: TGCGCCAGCAGTCGAGGGGTAGCACAGGATAATTCACCCCTCCACTTT; CDR3 protein: CASSRGVAQDNSPLHF
clone size: NA; V gene: TRBV29-1; D gene: NA; J gene: TRBJ2-3; CDR3 DNA: TGCAGCGTAGCGGACTGGGCAGATACGCAGTATTTT; CDR3 protein: CSVADWADTQYF
clone size: NA; V gene: TRBV7-3; D gene: TRBD1; J gene: TRBJ2-1; CDR3 DNA: TGTGCCAGCAGCCGGGGACAGGGGATGAACAATGAGCAGTTCTTC; CDR3 protein: CASSRGQGMNNEQFF
clone size: NA; V gene: TRBV7-3; D gene: TRBD1; J gene: TRBJ1-2; CDR3 DNA: TGTGCCAGCAGCTTAACTTCCCCGCAAACGCAGGGGGTAGGCTACACCTTC; CDR3 protein: CASSLTSPQTQGVGYTF
clone size: NA; V gene: TRBV9; D gene: NA; J gene: TRBJ2-2; CDR3 DNA: TGTGCCAGCAGCGTATCCTGGGCCGGGGAGCTGTTTTTT; CDR3 protein: CASSVSWAGELFF
clone size: NA; V gene: TRBV7-9; D gene: TRBD2; J gene: TRBJ2-3; CDR3 DNA: TGTGCCAGCAGCTTAGCCAGCGGGGGGCGCGCAGATACGCAGTATTTT; CDR3 protein: CASSLASGGRADTQYF
clone size: NA; V gene: TRBV6-6; D gene: TRBD1; J gene: TRBJ1-2; CDR3 DNA: TGTGCCAGCAGTTCCACCGGACAGGCCTATGGCTACACCTTC; CDR3 protein: CASSSTGQAYGYTF
clone size: NA; V gene: TRBV5-1; D gene: TRBD1; J gene: TRBJ2-3; CDR3 DNA: TGCGCCAGCAGCCGGGGACAGGTGGGCACAGATACGCAGTATTTT; CDR3 protein: CASSRGQVGTDTQYF